A selection of T cell receptor beta chains follows, all from one sample in a study of shared clonotypes between healthy human individuals. Produced via immunoSEQ multiplex PCR; TCRdb's table is partial and in-frame only. The sample records over a million clones, approximately 98.5% being singletons. The sample was naive CD4+ T cells sorted from blood. Receptor source: a man aged 25 to 40 in good health. The CDR3 runs from the conserved cysteine through the conserved F or W. D genes are given only for firm matches. Part of the rows lack a size; the others show once, few, many or a class for expanded clones.

d_gene: NA
abundance: NA
v_gene: TRBV7-7
j_gene: TRBJ2-5
CDR3nt: TGTGCTAGCAGCTTAGACTCACACAGCCAAGAGACCCAGTACTTC
CDR3aa: CASSLDSHSQETQYF

d_gene: NA
abundance: NA
v_gene: TRBV11-2
j_gene: TRBJ2-7
CDR3nt: TGTGCCAGCAGTTCTCTCTTTCCCACCTACGAGCAGTACTTC
CDR3aa: CASSSLFPTYEQYF

d_gene: TRBD2
abundance: once
v_gene: TRBV27
j_gene: TRBJ2-1
CDR3nt: TGTGCCGCCCGAGGACTAGCGGGAGTCAATGAGCAGTTCTTC
CDR3aa: CAARGLAGVNEQFF

d_gene: NA
abundance: NA
v_gene: TRBV7-2
j_gene: TRBJ1-1
CDR3nt: TGTGCCAGCAGCTTTAAGTTGAACACTGAAGCTTTCTTT
CDR3aa: CASSFKLNTEAFF

d_gene: TRBD2
abundance: NA
v_gene: TRBV30
j_gene: TRBJ2-7
CDR3nt: TGTGCCTGGAGTCTGCGGGGGGCGAGCGAGCAGTACTTC
CDR3aa: CAWSLRGASEQYF

d_gene: NA
abundance: NA
v_gene: TRBV19
j_gene: TRBJ2-5
CDR3nt: TGTGCCAGTAGTATTACGGGGACCGGGAAGGAGACCCAGTACTTC
CDR3aa: CASSITGTGKETQYF

d_gene: TRBD2
abundance: NA
v_gene: TRBV7-6
j_gene: TRBJ2-3
CDR3nt: TGTGCCAGCAGCTTAGGGCCAGCGGGAGGCTCAGATACGCAGTATTTT
CDR3aa: CASSLGPAGGSDTQYF

d_gene: TRBD2
abundance: NA
v_gene: TRBV29-1
j_gene: TRBJ2-5
CDR3nt: TGCAGCGCTGGGACTAGCCGGGAGACCCAGTACTTC
CDR3aa: CSAGTSRETQYF

d_gene: TRBD1
abundance: once
v_gene: TRBV2
j_gene: TRBJ2-5
CDR3nt: TGTGCCAGCAGTGTACAGGGGATAAGCCGGGAGACCCAGTACTTC
CDR3aa: CASSVQGISRETQYF

d_gene: TRBD2
abundance: NA
v_gene: TRBV4-2
j_gene: TRBJ2-7
CDR3nt: TGTGCCAGCAGCCAATCTTTAGCGGGGCCAGGCTACGAGCAGTACTTC
CDR3aa: CASSQSLAGPGYEQYF

d_gene: NA
abundance: NA
v_gene: TRBV4-1
j_gene: TRBJ1-1
CDR3nt: TGCGCCAGCAGCCAAGATCGCGACTGGCGCACTGAAGCTTTCTTT
CDR3aa: CASSQDRDWRTEAFF

d_gene: TRBD2
abundance: NA
v_gene: TRBV11-3
j_gene: TRBJ2-1
CDR3nt: TGTGCCAGCAGCTCGAACCTGGGACTACCATACAATGAGCAGTTCTTC
CDR3aa: CASSSNLGLPYNEQFF

d_gene: NA
abundance: NA
v_gene: TRBV6-1
j_gene: TRBJ2-2
CDR3nt: TGTGCCAGCACCTTCGGCGCGGAATCCGGGGAGCTGTTTTTT
CDR3aa: CASTFGAESGELFF

d_gene: TRBD1
abundance: NA
v_gene: TRBV7-7
j_gene: TRBJ2-5
CDR3nt: TGTGCCAGCAGCTTCGATCGGACAGGGGCTGTGGAGACCCAGTACTTC
CDR3aa: CASSFDRTGAVETQYF

d_gene: TRBD2
abundance: NA
v_gene: TRBV10-1
j_gene: TRBJ2-6
CDR3nt: TGCGCCAGCACCCGGGCCACTAGCGGGGGCTCTGGGGCCAACGTCCTGACTTTC
CDR3aa: CASTRATSGGSGANVLTF

d_gene: NA
abundance: NA
v_gene: TRBV28
j_gene: TRBJ2-2
CDR3nt: TGTGCCAGCAGTAAATACAGGAGATTAACCGGGGAGCTGTTTTTT
CDR3aa: CASSKYRRLTGELFF

d_gene: NA
abundance: NA
v_gene: TRBV5-8
j_gene: TRBJ1-1
CDR3nt: TGTGCCAGCAGCTTGTTTAGGGGGGCTGGTGGGGTGAACACTGAAGCTTTCTTT
CDR3aa: CASSLFRGAGGVNTEAFF

d_gene: NA
abundance: NA
v_gene: TRBV7-9
j_gene: TRBJ1-1
CDR3nt: TGTGCCAGCAGCTTAGCCCCCGAAGGTGAAGGTGGGGGCTTT
CDR3aa: CASSLAPEGEGGGF

d_gene: NA
abundance: NA
v_gene: TRBV11-3
j_gene: TRBJ2-2
CDR3nt: TGTGCCAGCAGCAGAGACGCCGCAGGCCGAACAGGAAGAGACACCGGGGAGCTGTTTTTT
CDR3aa: CASSRDAAGRTGRDTGELFF

d_gene: NA
abundance: NA
v_gene: TRBV5-5
j_gene: TRBJ2-7
CDR3nt: TGTGCCAGCAGCTCCCGGTCTGGGGCGAACTCCTACGAGCAGTACTTC
CDR3aa: CASSSRSGANSYEQYF

d_gene: NA
abundance: NA
v_gene: TRBV15
j_gene: TRBJ1-2
CDR3nt: TGTGCCACCAGCTCCCTGGCGGGGGACTATGGCTACACCTTC
CDR3aa: CATSSLAGDYGYTF

d_gene: NA
abundance: NA
v_gene: TRBV9
j_gene: TRBJ2-5
CDR3nt: TGTGCCAGCAGCGTTGGGACACTCCTAGGGCAAGAGACCCAGTACTTC
CDR3aa: CASSVGTLLGQETQYF

d_gene: NA
abundance: NA
v_gene: TRBV5-1
j_gene: TRBJ2-7
CDR3nt: TGCGCCAGCAGCCCCGAGCCAGGCACCTACGAGCAGTACTTC
CDR3aa: CASSPEPGTYEQYF

d_gene: TRBD1
abundance: NA
v_gene: TRBV2
j_gene: TRBJ1-5
CDR3nt: TGTGCCAGCGGGGAAGGGGGCCGCAATCAGCCCCAGCATTTT
CDR3aa: CASGEGGRNQPQHF

d_gene: TRBD1
abundance: NA
v_gene: TRBV18
j_gene: TRBJ2-7
CDR3nt: TGTGCCAGCTCACCCGAACAGGGGGCCTACGAGCAGTACTTC
CDR3aa: CASSPEQGAYEQYF

d_gene: TRBD1
abundance: once
v_gene: TRBV27
j_gene: TRBJ1-1
CDR3nt: TGTGCCAGCAGGCGTAGGACAGGCTTGAACACTGAAGCTTTCTTT
CDR3aa: CASRRRTGLNTEAFF

d_gene: NA
abundance: NA
v_gene: TRBV10-2
j_gene: TRBJ2-7
CDR3nt: TGCGCCAGCTTACCCTTCGGGACGCAGGCCTCCTACGAGCAGTACTTC
CDR3aa: CASLPFGTQASYEQYF